These T cell receptor beta chains were read from a single sample in a study of identical twins. From the 5' RACE reads, TCRdb called clonotypes with MiXCR, one entry per CDR3 protein. In the table there are 400,000 or so distinct CDR3 sequences, about 10% of which are singletons. The source material was naive T cells sorted from blood. These receptors were obtained from a woman aged 50 to 65 in good health. CDR3s include the opening cysteine and the closing phenylalanine or tryptophan. A D gene is named only where the DNA matches it firmly. Clone size, where shown, is once, few, many, or a class for clones that have expanded.

j_gene | d_gene | abundance | v_gene | CDR3nt | CDR3aa
TRBJ2-7 | NA | NA | TRBV4-1 | TGCGCCAGCAGACCGGTGGGGGGAGGGGGCTACGAGCAGTACTTC | CASRPVGGGGYEQYF
TRBJ1-1 | NA | NA | TRBV29-1 | TGCAGCGTTGCTTGGCGGGGGGCGACTGAAGCTTTCTTT | CSVAWRGATEAFF
TRBJ2-1 | TRBD2 | few | TRBV4-1 | TGCGCCAGCAGCAGCGCGGGGGTCTATGAGCAGTTCTTC | CASSSAGVYEQFF
TRBJ2-5 | TRBD2 | NA | TRBV3-1 | TGTGCCAGCAGCCTCTGGGCGGGAGCTTCCGAGACCCAGTACTTC | CASSLWAGASETQYF
TRBJ2-4 | NA | many | TRBV20-1 | TGCAGTGCTAGGAGGGGGGGGAGCAAGGAGCAGATTCAGTACTTC | CSARRGGSKEQIQYF
TRBJ2-3 | NA | many | TRBV5-6 | TGTGCCAGCAGTTCCATGGGTGTTACGCAGTATTTT | CASSSMGVTQYF
TRBJ2-7 | TRBD2 | many | TRBV11-2 | TGTGCCAGCAGCTTAGATGACCCGACTAGCGGGGGTTACGAGCAGTACTTC | CASSLDDPTSGGYEQYF
TRBJ2-6 | NA | NA | TRBV7-9 | TGTGCCAGCAGCTTAGGGCAGTCGTTCTCTGGGGCCAACGTCCTGACTTTC | CASSLGQSFSGANVLTF
TRBJ2-5 | TRBD1 | NA | TRBV20-1 | TGCAGTGCTAGAGACCCCGGGACAGCTCAGACCCAGTACTTC | CSARDPGTAQTQYF
TRBJ2-1 | NA | few | TRBV21-1 | TGTGCCAGCAGCACCTACCGGACTAGCTCTAGTGAGCAGTTCTTC | CASSTYRTSSSEQFF
TRBJ1-5 | TRBD1 | NA | TRBV4-1 | TGCGCCAGCAGCCAGCTCCTTTTGGGATTAGGACAGGGCAATCAGCCACAGCATTTT | CASSQLLLGLGQGNQPQHF
TRBJ2-1 | TRBD2 | many | TRBV10-3 | TGTGCCATCAGTGAGCTAGCGGGGAACTACAATGAGCAGTTCTTC | CAISELAGNYNEQFF
TRBJ2-7 | NA | NA | TRBV10-3 | TGTGCCACCCAAATTGGGGGGCTCGACGAGCAGTACTTC | CATQIGGLDEQYF
TRBJ2-5 | NA | NA | TRBV7-7 | TGTGCCAGCAGCCCCTGGGACAAACAAGAGACCCAGTACTTC | CASSPWDKQETQYF
TRBJ2-1 | NA | few | TRBV5-1 | TGCGCCAGCAGCCTCGTCAGGCTTGAGGACAATGAGCAGTTCTTC | CASSLVRLEDNEQFF
TRBJ2-5 | NA | few | TRBV10-3 | TGTGCCATCAGGGCGACTCAAGAGACCCAGTACTTC | CAIRATQETQYF
TRBJ2-1 | NA | few | TRBV30 | TGTGCCTGGAGCCGGGGACTTTACAATGAGCAGTTCTTC | CAWSRGLYNEQFF
TRBJ2-1 | NA | NA | TRBV21-1 | TGTGCCAGCAGCAAAGTCTCAGCGGGAGGGCCGAATGAGCAGTTCTTC | CASSKVSAGGPNEQFF
TRBJ2-1 | NA | NA | TRBV29-1 | TGCAGCGTTGTATCCCCCAGGACAGCCTCCTACAATGAGCAGTTCTTC | CSVVSPRTASYNEQFF
TRBJ2-4 | TRBD1 | few | TRBV29-1 | TGCAGCGTTGAATTAGGACAGGGGGCCAACATTCAGTACTTC | CSVELGQGANIQYF
TRBJ2-7 | NA | few | TRBV6-5 | TGTGCCAGCAGTTACTCGAACTCCGTGAGGCTCGAGCAGTACTTC | CASSYSNSVRLEQYF
TRBJ2-3 | NA | few | TRBV25-1 | TGTGCCAGCTGCCCCGGGCTAGCACATAGCACAGATACGCAGTATTTT | CASCPGLAHSTDTQYF
TRBJ1-4 | NA | many | TRBV7-2 | TGTGCCAGCAGCTTAGGCGGGGCTGGAGAAAAACTGTTTTTT | CASSLGGAGEKLFF
TRBJ2-3 | TRBD2 | many | TRBV9 | TGTGCCAGCAGCACCCGTAGGTCCCCAGGACTAGCAGGAGATACGCAGTATTTT | CASSTRRSPGLAGDTQYF
TRBJ1-2 | NA | many | TRBV7-8 | TGTGCCAGCAGCTTAGATCCCAAGCGGGGCTACACCTTC | CASSLDPKRGYTF
TRBJ2-5 | NA | few | TRBV7-2 | TGTGCCAGCAGCTTAAGGGCAAGCAAAGAGACCCAGTACTTC | CASSLRASKETQYF
TRBJ2-1 | TRBD1 | NA | TRBV6-5 | TGTGCCAGCAGTAGGGACAGGGGGGGATACAATGAGCAGTTCTTC | CASSRDRGGYNEQFF
TRBJ2-5 | TRBD1 | NA | TRBV6-5 | TGTGCCAGCAATAAACAGGGGGAGAGTAGCGAGACCCAGTACTTC | CASNKQGESSETQYF
TRBJ2-7 | TRBD2 | NA | TRBV7-9 | TGTGCCAGCAGCCCGGGGACTAGCGGAAATATGTACGAGCAGTACTTC | CASSPGTSGNMYEQYF
TRBJ2-1 | NA | few | TRBV3-1 | TGTGCCAGCAGCCAAGAGTCCGGGCATCCCCTGAATGAGCAGTTCTTC | CASSQESGHPLNEQFF
TRBJ1-2 | NA | many | TRBV12-3/TRBV12-4 | TGTGCCAGCAGAACAGTCCCATATGGCTACACCTTC | CASRTVPYGYTF
TRBJ1-2 | NA | NA | TRBV27 | TGTGCCAGTACCGGCGGGGTTAATGGCTACACCTTC | CASTGGVNGYTF
TRBJ2-1 | NA | many | TRBV29-1 | TGCAGCGCAGAAGGGTACAATGAGCAGTTCTTC | CSAEGYNEQFF
TRBJ2-1 | NA | NA | TRBV7-8 | TGTGCCAGCACCTTCGACCGTTCTGGCTCGCGGTTCTTC | CASTFDRSGSRFF
TRBJ2-3 | NA | few | TRBV25-1 | TGTGCCAGCAGTGACGCTTCTGATACGCAGTATTTT | CASSDASDTQYF
TRBJ2-5 | NA | NA | TRBV21-1 | TGTGCCAGCAGCAAAGAGGAACAGCAAGAGACCCAGTACTTC | CASSKEEQQETQYF
TRBJ1-4 | NA | many | TRBV7-8 | TGTGCCAGCAGCTTAAAGTGGGGGCATGGATATGAAAAACTGTTTTTT | CASSLKWGHGYEKLFF
TRBJ1-1 | NA | NA | TRBV15 | TGTGCCACCAGCAGAGATGGCAGGCTGAACACTGAAGCTTTCTTT | CATSRDGRLNTEAFF
TRBJ2-1 | TRBD2 | few | TRBV12-3/TRBV12-4 | TGTGCCAGCACCAAAGGACTAGCGGGAGTCAATGAGCAGTTCTTC | CASTKGLAGVNEQFF